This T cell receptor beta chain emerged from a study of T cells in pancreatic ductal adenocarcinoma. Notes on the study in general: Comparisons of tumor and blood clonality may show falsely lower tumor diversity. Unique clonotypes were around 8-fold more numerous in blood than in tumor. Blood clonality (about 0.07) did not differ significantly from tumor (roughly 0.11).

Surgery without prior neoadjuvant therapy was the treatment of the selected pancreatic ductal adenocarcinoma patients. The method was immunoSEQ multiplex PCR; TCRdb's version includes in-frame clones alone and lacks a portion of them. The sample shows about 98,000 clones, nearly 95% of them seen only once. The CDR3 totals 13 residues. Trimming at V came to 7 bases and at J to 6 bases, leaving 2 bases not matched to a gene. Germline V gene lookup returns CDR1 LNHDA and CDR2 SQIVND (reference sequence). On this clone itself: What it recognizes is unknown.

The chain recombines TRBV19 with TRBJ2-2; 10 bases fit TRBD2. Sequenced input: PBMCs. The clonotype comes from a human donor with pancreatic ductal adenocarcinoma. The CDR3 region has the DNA TGTGCCAGTACCCTAGCGGGAGCCGGGGAGCTGTTTTTT. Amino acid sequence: CASTLAGAGELFF.